The T cell receptor beta chain described here comes from a study of siplizumab effects on memory and regulatory T cells (dated by TCRdb to the late 2010s). Looking at the study overall: The effect of the anti-CD2 antibody siplizumab on alloreactive T-cell subsets was examined in allogeneic mixed lymphocyte reactions constructed from human PBMCs. Broader findings and caveats from the paper: In reactions with siplizumab, an average of about 69% of mappable alloreactive CD4+ clones were Treg-derived, compared with around 28% in control reactions. Because sequences at frequencies below about 10^-5 were poorly captured, only a minor fraction of alloreactive clones could be mapped back to unstimulated subsets. Whether proliferating Tregs from siplizumab cultures were suppressive was not functionally confirmed. Siplizumab significantly lowered the cumulative frequency of alloreactive sequences that could be traced to unstimulated CD4+ memory T cells. Unstimulated naive T cells appeared to be more diverse than memory T cells, and naive cells seemed to make a substantial contribution to the alloresponse. For roughly 75-96% of proliferating CD4+ or CD8+ clones, no naive or memory phenotype could be assigned.

Sorted unstimulated T cells and proliferating T cells recovered from mixed lymphocyte reactions underwent TCRbeta CDR3 sequencing. Fresh whole blood from nine to eleven HLA-typed healthy donors was used to isolate PBMCs. The CDR3 has 12 amino acids, counting the end cysteine and phenylalanine. Only CDR3 DNA remains: 36 bases, in frame from the first base. V is cut by 5 bases and J by 3 bases, and the space between the germline ends is 5 bases. CDR1 and CDR2 are drawn from the germline V gene (reference sequence): SEHNR, FQNEAQ. Libraries were made using the immunoSEQ multiplex PCR assay. The deep sequencing platform assayed 90,000 to 100,000 TCR templates per sample. Genomic DNA extracted from sorted T cells was used for TCRbeta CDR3 sequencing. As for how the authors treated the data: The R programming language was used for the clonal analysis of the TCRbeta CDR3 data. Alloreactive CD4+ and CD8+ clones were defined by comparing unstimulated samples with post-reaction CFSE-low samples. Regulatory or non-regulatory origin of alloreactive CD4+ clones was assigned by matching sequences to the sorted unstimulated Treg and non-Treg repertoires. This immuneACCESS table, as held by TCRdb, lists in-frame sequences with V and J called but not all clones. Of the missing ones, under half trace to an unresolved V gene in checked studies; the others have no known cause. V, J and clone size are those of that table, while D and trimming were read from the DNA. The sample table records tens of thousands of clones; 93% of these occur just once. The ten largest clones add up to 6.5% to 8% of the sample.

As for this clone: Its antigen is still unknown. Base qualities are missing; no much larger clone stands one base away.

The rearrangement joined TRBV7-9 to TRBJ2-1; the D gene assignment is ambiguous. This receptor was taken from a human donor in good health. Sequenced sample: CD8+ T cells sorted from blood. The DNA is TGTGCCAGCAGCCAGGACTACAATGAGCAGTTCTTC. Its protein is CASSQDYNEQFF.